This entry lists 23 T cell receptor beta chains sequenced from one sample in a study of blood T cell repertoires in COVID-19. Here immunoSEQ multiplex PCR was the method, and the copy in TCRdb shows in-frame clones only, minus some. The data show 200,000 to 250,000 clones, 84% seen once. Input material: peripheral blood. The receptors were gathered from an older woman who had recovered from COVID-19.

The chain recombines TRBV5-6 with TRBJ2-3; 13 bases agree with TRBD2. The CDR3 runs to 15 residues. From germline, CDR1 is SGHDT and CDR2 YYEEEE. V was pared by 5 bases and J by 6 bases, with 6 bases of the junction left unmatched. CDR3 DNA sequence: TGTGCCAGCAGTTATGGACTAGCGGGGGAGGATACGCAGTATTTT. Amino acid sequence: CASSYGLAGEDTQYF.

This clone was observed a single time. The chain joins TRBV28 to TRBJ1-2; TRBD1 is a possible D gene (6 bases). Germline CDR1 reads MDHEN; CDR2 reads SYDVKM. The CDR3 spans 16 residues. V lost 7 bases and J lost 6, with 24 bases in between. The CDR3, as DNA: TGTGCCAGCACCCTGGGGGGGGCGGCCTTGGCGAATGGCTACACCTTC. Protein sequence: CASTLGGAALANGYTF.

The chain uses TRBV6-6 and TRBJ2-3; a weak D match, TRBD1 (5 bases). CDR1 is MNHNY and CDR2 is SVGAGI in the germline V gene (reference sequence). Trimming shortened V by 5 bases and J by 2 bases, and 11 bases separated the two germline ends. The CDR3 consists of 14 residues. The DNA for the CDR3 is TGTGCCAGCAGTAGGGGTCAAGACACAGATACGCAGTATTTT. Translating gives CASSRGQDTDTQYF.

The chain employs TRBV7-3 and TRBJ2-5, with 12 bases fitting TRBD2. Trimming at V came to 4 bases and at J to 2 bases, leaving 2 bases not matched to a gene. The CDR3 is 15 residues long. Germline assignment: CDR1 SGHTA and CDR2 FQGTGA. DNA of the CDR3: TGTGCCAGCAGCTCAGGGACTAGCGGGCAAGAGACCCAGTACTTC. Translated, it gives CASSSGTSGQETQYF.

This chain joins TRBV30 and TRBJ1-6; a possible D gene is TRBD1 (6 bases). There are 15 residues in the CDR3. V gave up 8 bases and J gave up 0 bases, with 14 bases separating them. The germline V gene has CDR1 GTSNPN and CDR2 SVGIG (reference sequence). The CDR3 protein is CAATGPSSYNSPLHF. The DNA of the CDR3 is TGTGCCGCGACAGGACCGAGCTCCTATAATTCACCCCTCCACTTT.

The chain recombines TRBV29-1 with TRBJ2-3; TRBD2 matches 12 bases. V lost 1 base, J lost 5 bases, and 1 base stayed unmatched. Germline V CDR1 and CDR2: SQVTM, ANQGSEA. The CDR3 totals 14 residues. The CDR3 region has the DNA TGCAGCGTTGAAGGACTAGCGGGGGAAGATACGCAGTATTTT. Protein sequence: CSVEGLAGEDTQYF.

The chain is built from TRBV5-1 and TRBJ1-1; TRBD1 agrees at 8 bases. From germline, CDR1 is SGHRS and CDR2 YFSETQ. V gave up 3 bases and J gave up 10 bases; unmatched junction bases: 8. This CDR3 is 13 amino acids long. DNA of the CDR3: TGCGCCAGCAGCTCAGGGGGCTTCCCGCCAGCTTTCTTT. Amino acid sequence: CASSSGGFPPAFF. The whole variable domain, remainder taken from reference TRBV5-1 and TRBJ1-1, is KAGVTQTPRYLIKTRGQQVTLSCSPISGHRSVSWYQQTPGQGLQFLFEYFSETQRNKGNFPGRFSGRQFSNSRSEMNVSTLELGDSALYLCASSSGGFPPAFFGQGTRLTVV.

The chain combines TRBV7-9 with TRBJ1-1; D ambiguous. The CDR3 consists of 14 residues. V was clipped by 3 bases and J by 2 bases, with 10 bases between them. The germline gives CDR1 SEHNR, CDR2 FQNEAQ (reference sequence). CDR3 sequence (DNA): TGTGCCAGCAGCTTTGGACTCTCCAACACTGAAGCTTTCTTT. Translated: CASSFGLSNTEAFF.

The chain couples TRBV10-3 to TRBJ2-7; maybe TRBD1 (5 bases). CDR1 is ENHRY and CDR2 is SYGVKD in the germline V gene. This CDR3 is built from 13 residues. The V gene lost 2 bases and the J gene lost 9 bases, with 14 bases spanning the gap. Written as DNA, the CDR3 is TGTGCCATCAGTGAGCCCCAGGGCGATGGGCAGTACTTC. Its translation: CAISEPQGDGQYF.

CDR3 nucleotides: TGCGCCAGCAGTCAGCCGGGACAGGGATCGAACACCGGGGAGCTGTTTTTT. This translates into CASSQPGQGSNTGELFF. The rearrangement joins TRBV23-1 to TRBJ2-2; 9 bases match TRBD1. TRBV23-1 is labeled an ORF, and its function is uncertain. The junction had 5 bases not matched to a gene; V was cut back by 3 bases and J by 0 bases. There are 17 residues in the CDR3.

The chain couples TRBV2 to TRBJ1-6; 7 nucleotides align to TRBD1. The CDR3 length is 17 residues. J was trimmed by 7 bases and V by 1 base; bases with no gene match: 10. CDR1 and CDR2 from the germline V gene are SNHLY and FYNNEI. This CDR3 is CASSEDRGETSNSPLHF. CDR3 bases: TGTGCCAGCAGTGAAGACAGGGGCGAAACTTCGAATTCACCCCTCCACTTT.

The chain employs TRBV2 and TRBJ1-1; D may be TRBD1 (6 bases). The V and J ends lost 6 bases and 3 bases respectively, with 11 bases between them. CDR3 length: 13 amino acids. CDR1 and CDR2 (germline): SNHLY, FYNNEI. Here the CDR3 reads CASSPTGDTEAFF. In DNA form, the CDR3 reads TGTGCCAGCAGCCCGACAGGAGACACTGAAGCTTTCTTT.

The chain couples TRBV6-6 to TRBJ2-1; 8 nucleotides match TRBD2. The CDR3 loop spans 15 amino acids. CDR1 and CDR2 (germline): MNHNY, SVGAGI (reference sequence). V was pared by 8 bases and J by 0 bases, with 6 bases of the junction left unmatched. The CDR3, as DNA: TGTGCCAGCTGGACTAGCTCGAGCTCCTACAATGAGCAGTTCTTC. Amino acid sequence: CASWTSSSSYNEQFF.

This chain joins TRBV5-8 and TRBJ1-1; possible D gene TRBD1, 6 bases. Trimming took off 3 bases at V and 1 base at J, with 13 bases between the two ends. The CDR3 loop spans 15 amino acids. In germline, CDR1 is SGHTS, CDR2 YDEGEE. The CDR3 spells CASSSPGTPNTEAFF. The CDR3 nucleotides read TGTGCCAGCAGCTCTCCCGGGACACCGAACACTGAAGCTTTCTTT.

This chain connects TRBV6-4 to TRBJ2-7; TRBD1 is a possible D gene (5 bases). The V gene lost 3 bases and the J gene lost 0 bases, with 21 bases spanning the gap. The length of the CDR3 is 18 residues. Germline V gene data show CDR1 as MRHNA and CDR2 as SNTAGT. The CDR3 loop reads CASSECGRAQGSSYEQYF. CDR3 sequence (DNA): TGTGCCAGCAGTGAATGCGGCAGGGCGCAGGGAAGCTCCTACGAGCAGTACTTC.

CDR3 sequence: CASSRGLAGSTGELFF. Here the CDR3 DNA reads TGCGCCAGCAGCCGCGGACTAGCGGGGAGTACCGGGGAGCTGTTTTTT. This chain uses TRBV4-1 with TRBJ2-2; 12 bases line up with TRBD2. The CDR3 is 16 residues long. The trim removed 4 bases at V and 5 bases at J, leaving 5 bases unmatched. Germline CDR1 is MGHRA and CDR2 is YSYEKL.

This clone was seen ten or more times. The J gene is TRBJ2-3, the V gene TRBV18; TRBD2 matches at 7 bases. V lost 1 base, J lost 4 bases, and 23 bases stayed unmatched. Germline CDR1 reads KGHSH; CDR2 reads LQKENI. The CDR3 has 21 amino acids. CDR3 residues: CASSPRAANPRLAPGSDTQYF. CDR3 nucleotides: TGTGCCAGCTCACCACGTGCAGCTAATCCCCGACTAGCACCCGGGTCAGATACGCAGTATTTT.

This clone was seen a single time. Compared with germline, one end of the junction differs, possibly owing to a read error. The V and J genes are TRBV27 and TRBJ2-3, with 8 bases matching TRBD1. The CDR3 length is 15 residues. Germline loops: CDR1 MNHEY, CDR2 SMNVEV (reference sequence). CDR3 sequence (DNA): TGTGCCAGCAGTTCCGAACGGGACAGGTTCTTCAAGCGGGATTTT. Protein: CASSSERDRFFKRDF.

The chain carries TRBV9 and TRBJ2-2, with 16 bases fitting TRBD2. The CDR3 is made up of 17 amino acids. V shed 4 bases, J shed 6 bases, and the junction held 6 bases outside the gene matches. The germline V gene has CDR1 SGDLS and CDR2 YYNGEE. The CDR3 is CASSFPGTSGGAGELFF. The CDR3 nucleotides are TGTGCCAGCAGCTTTCCCGGGACTAGCGGGGGGGCCGGGGAGCTGTTTTTT.

This clone was detected a few times. The V and J genes are TRBV4-2 and TRBJ2-7; 8 positions match TRBD2. V shed 0 bases, J shed 3 bases, and the junction held 7 bases outside the gene matches. CDR3 length: 16 amino acids. Germline lookup yields CDR1 LGHNA and CDR2 YNFKEQ. As DNA, the CDR3 is TGTGCCAGCAGCCAAGAGGAGGGGACTAGTGACTACGAGCAGTACTTC. This encodes CASSQEEGTSDYEQYF.

The rearrangement uses TRBV4-3 and TRBJ1-1; TRBD1 aligns across 10 bases. Trimming took 1 base from V and 1 from J; bases not matched to a gene: 6. The CDR3 runs 17 residues. Germline CDR1 reads LGHNA; CDR2 reads YSLEER. CDR3 region: CASSQAGQGEGNTEAFF. The CDR3, as DNA: TGCGCCAGCAGCCAAGCCGGACAGGGGGAAGGGAACACTGAAGCTTTCTTT.

The chain has TRBV11-2 and TRBJ1-2, with D possibly TRBD1 on 5 matching bases. V was pared by 3 bases and J by 0 bases, with 11 bases between. Germline V gene data show CDR1 as SGHAT and CDR2 as FQNNGV. The CDR3 has 15 amino acids. The DNA of the CDR3 is TGTGCCAGCAGCTTTGGCGGGGGGTCTAACTATGGCTACACCTTC. Translated, it gives CASSFGGGSNYGYTF.

V usage is TRBV9 and J usage is TRBJ2-3; TRBD2 agrees at 11 bases. The CDR3 covers 14 residues. With 0 bases clipped from V and 6 bases from J, the junction kept 0 bases outside the gene matches. Germline CDR1 and CDR2: SGDLS and YYNGEE. CDR3 protein: CASSVASGGDTQYF. The CDR3 nucleotides are TGTGCCAGCAGCGTAGCTAGCGGGGGGGATACGCAGTATTTT.